These 27 T cell receptor beta chains share one sample of origin, sequenced in a study of cytomegalovirus exposure and HLA in healthy donors. 13 Jbeta primers and 60 Vbeta primers were used for the PCR. The table came from immunoSEQ multiplex PCR; TCRdb's copy has only in-frame clones and leaves some out. The repertoire holds hundreds of thousands of clones, roughly 90% seen once, with more than 2% in the top ten. Sequencing was carried out using PBMCs. The receptors originated from a woman younger than 35 in good health and CMV-seronegative.

This chain joins TRBV19 and TRBJ1-5, with 11 bases matching TRBD1. Germline CDR1 reads LNHDA; CDR2 reads SQIVND (reference sequence). Trimming removed 8 bases from V and 4 bases from J; junction bases left unmatched: 13. The CDR3 contains 17 residues. CDR3 sequence (DNA): TGTGCCAGTTTCGACCCCGGGGACAGGGGGAGGAATCAGCCCCAGCATTTT. Its protein is CASFDPGDRGRNQPQHF.

This clone appeared a single time. The chain links TRBV12-5 to TRBJ2-1; TRBD1 agrees at 8 bases. The CDR3 is 17 residues long. With V trimmed by 4 bases and J by 0 bases, 8 bases remained unmatched. Germline loops: CDR1 LGHNT, CDR2 FRNRAP. This CDR3 is CASGSKRTGSSYNEQFF. The CDR3 DNA is TGTGCTAGTGGTTCAAAGAGGACAGGGAGCTCCTACAATGAGCAGTTCTTC.

The V gene is TRBV6-1, the J gene TRBJ1-5, with 12 bases aligning to TRBD1. Trimming removed 8 bases from V and 2 bases from J; junction bases left unmatched: 4. The CDR3 runs to 15 residues. The germline V gene encodes CDR1 MNHNS and CDR2 SASEGT. The CDR3 DNA sequence: TGTGCCAGCTCGGGACAGGGGGCGGGCAATCAGCCCCAGCATTTT. Translated, it gives CASSGQGAGNQPQHF.

Only a few counts were recorded for this clone. V usage is TRBV7-9 and J usage is TRBJ1-1; TRBD1 is a possible D gene (5 bases). V lost 5 bases and J 3 bases, leaving 13 bases between the germline ends. Germline lookup yields CDR1 SEHNR and CDR2 FQNEAQ (reference sequence). This CDR3 region has 14 residues. Here the CDR3 DNA reads TGTGCCAGCAGCACCTGGGGGGAGGACACTGAAGCTTTCTTT. As protein: CASSTWGEDTEAFF.

J is TRBJ2-3 and V is TRBV5-1, with a possible D match to TRBD2 (6 bases). CDR1 and CDR2 (germline): SGHRS, YFSETQ. V was pared by 2 bases and J by 3 bases, with 25 bases between. The CDR3 loop spans 19 amino acids. CDR3 region: CASSFPGLGAGRSTDTQYF. CDR3 nucleotides: TGCGCCAGCAGCTTCCCGGGGCTAGGAGCAGGGAGGTCGACAGATACGCAGTATTTT.

The CDR3 region is CASSYSLAGGQYF. The DNA for the CDR3 is TGTGCCAGCAGTTACTCACTAGCGGGGGGGCAGTATTTT. V is TRBV6-5 and J is TRBJ2-3; TRBD2 agrees at 12 bases. Germline CDR1 reads MNHEY; CDR2 reads SVGAGI. The V and J ends lost 0 bases and 11 bases, in that order; junction bases with no gene match: 0. The CDR3 is made up of 13 amino acids.

V is TRBV7-6 and J is TRBJ2-7, with 8 bases fitting TRBD2. This CDR3 contains 15 residues. The V gene end was trimmed by 0 bases and the J gene end by 2 bases; junction bases not matched to a gene: 3. Germline CDR1 and CDR2: SGHVS and FNYEAQ. The CDR3 here is CASSLASGVPYEQYF. CDR3 sequence (DNA): TGTGCCAGCAGCTTAGCTAGCGGGGTCCCCTACGAGCAGTACTTC.

The rearrangement joins TRBV14 to TRBJ1-2, with a weak D call TRBD1 (6 bases). Trimming stripped 4 bases from V and 1 base from J, with 13 bases between. Germline V gene sequence: CDR1 SGHDN, CDR2 FVKESK. The CDR3 loop spans 15 amino acids. The CDR3 reads CASSPGQTSNYGYTF. CDR3 nucleotides: TGTGCCAGCAGCCCAGGACAGACGAGTAACTATGGCTACACCTTC.

CDR3 sequence reads: CASRSTGNSGNTIYF. CDR3 bases: TGTGCCAGCAGGTCTACAGGGAACTCTGGAAACACCATATATTTT. The chain has TRBV6-5 and TRBJ1-3; D perhaps matches TRBD1 (6 bases). V lost 6 bases and J 0 bases, leaving 12 bases between the germline ends. CDR1 is MNHEY and CDR2 is SVGAGI in the germline V gene. The CDR3 has 15 amino acids.

The rearrangement uses TRBV12-5 and TRBJ1-1, with D hard to call. The germline gives CDR1 LGHNT, CDR2 FRNRAP. Trimming took off 1 base at V and 1 base at J, with 7 bases between the two ends. This CDR3 region has 14 residues. CDR3 nucleotide sequence: TGTGCTAGTGGTTTGGCACAGAAGAACACTGAAGCTTTCTTT. Translated: CASGLAQKNTEAFF.

This clone appeared a few times. Different DNA sequences within this sample yield the same CDR3. The chain is built from TRBV5-1 and TRBJ2-7; 9 nucleotides align to TRBD1. The V gene end was trimmed by 4 bases and the J gene end by 2 bases; junction bases not matched to a gene: 4. Germline CDR1 reads SGHRS; CDR2 reads YFSETQ. The CDR3 has 14 residues. This CDR3 reads CASSLGTGTYEQYF. The CDR3 bases are TGCGCCAGCAGCCTCGGGACAGGGACCTACGAGCAGTACTTC.

V is TRBV7-7 and J is TRBJ2-3, with a tentative D call TRBD1 (5 bases). The CDR3 is 15 amino acids. Trimming cost V 1 base and J 0 bases, with 8 bases left between them. CDR1 and CDR2 (germline): SSHAT, FNYEAQ (reference sequence). In nucleotides, the CDR3 is TGTGCCAGCAGCTTAGGTGGGGCTAGCACAGATACGCAGTATTTT. This translates into CASSLGGASTDTQYF.

This chain joins TRBV2 and TRBJ2-1, with 7 bases lining up with TRBD2. This CDR3 comprises 15 residues. V shed 5 bases and J 1 base; nucleotides not matched to a gene: 5. CDR1 and CDR2 (germline): SNHLY, FYNNEI. The CDR3 is CASSHPGGSYNEQFF. DNA of the CDR3: TGTGCCAGCAGTCACCCGGGGGGATCCTACAATGAGCAGTTCTTC.

The chain couples TRBV5-1 to TRBJ1-4; D may be TRBD1 (6 bases). The CDR3 runs 16 residues. Germline V lookup: CDR1 SGHRS, CDR2 YFSETQ. The V end was cut by 4 bases, the J end by 8 bases, with 21 bases between. CDR3 region: CASSLQPVGQGEKLFF. CDR3 DNA: TGCGCCAGCAGCCTCCAACCGGTAGGGCAGGGGGAAAAACTGTTTTTT.

The rearrangement uses TRBV28 and TRBJ2-7; 7 bases map to TRBD1. The CDR3 has 13 amino acids. V lost 5 bases and J lost 3; bases outside the gene matches: 4. Germline V gives CDR1 MDHEN, CDR2 SYDVKM. This chain's CDR3 is CASSDRVSYEQYF. The CDR3 DNA reads as TGTGCCAGCAGTGACAGGGTCAGCTACGAGCAGTACTTC.

The chain recombines TRBV30 with TRBJ2-3; D unresolved. The CDR3 sequence is 9 residues long. The ends were cut back, 5 bases at V and 10 bases at J, with 7 bases in the middle. Germline V gives CDR1 GTSNPN, CDR2 SVGIG (reference sequence). The CDR3 reads CAWGLAQYF. CDR3 bases: TGTGCCTGGGGCTTGGCGCAGTATTTT. The entire variable domain, with the rest obtained from reference TRBV30 and TRBJ2-3, is as follows: SQTIHQWPATLVQPVGSPLSLECTVEGTSNPNLYWYRQAAGRGLQLLFYSVGIGQISSEVPQNLSASRPQDRQFILSSKKLLLSDSGFYLCAWGLAQYFGPGTRLTVL.

This chain joins TRBV6-6 and TRBJ1-1; the match to TRBD1 covers 7 bases. The CDR3 has 13 residues. The V gene's germline CDR1 is MNHNY and CDR2 SVGAGI (reference sequence). V trimming: 4 bases; J trimming: 5 bases; junction bases outside the gene matches: 4. The CDR3 sequence is CASSSRGLTEAFF. CDR3 nucleotide sequence: TGTGCCAGCAGTTCTAGGGGGCTAACTGAAGCTTTCTTT.

This chain uses TRBV19 with TRBJ2-7; 8 bases are shared with TRBD2. Germline CDR1 LNHDA, CDR2 SQIVND (reference sequence). This CDR3 comprises 14 residues. J lost 3 bases, V lost 3 bases, and 4 bases had no gene match. In nucleotides, the CDR3 is TGTGCCAGTAGTATTCGGGGGGGCGGCTACGAGCAGTACTTC. Residues: CASSIRGGGYEQYF.

This clone was recorded once. The J gene is TRBJ2-3, the V gene TRBV5-6, with unresolved D. The CDR3 has 13 residues. Looked up from germline, CDR1 is SGHDT and CDR2 is YYEEEE. V was trimmed by 4 bases and J by 0 bases, leaving 6 bases between them. CDR3 DNA: TGTGCCAGCAGCACACAGAGCACAGATACGCAGTATTTT. Translation gives CASSTQSTDTQYF. Using reference TRBV5-6 and TRBJ2-3 for the parts outside the CDR3, the full variable domain is DAGVTQSPTHLIKTRGQQVTLRCSPKSGHDTVSWYQQALGQGPQFIFQYYEEEERQRGNFPDRFSGHQFPNYSSELNVNALLLGDSALYLCASSTQSTDTQYFGPGTRLTVL.

The chain uses TRBV15 and TRBJ1-1; 9 bases agree with TRBD1. Germline V lookup: CDR1 LNHNV, CDR2 YYDKDF (reference sequence). The CDR3 is 16 amino acids. The ends lost 2 bases at V and 2 bases at J; junction bases unmatched: 6. As DNA, the CDR3 is TGTGCCACCAGCAGAACGCGTACAGGGGGCAACACTGAAGCTTTCTTT. Encoded protein: CATSRTRTGGNTEAFF.

Concerning this clone itself: The same CDR3 is also encoded by other DNA sequences in this sample. The chain couples TRBV2 to TRBJ2-3; tentatively, D is TRBD1 (6 bases). Looked up from germline, CDR1 is SNHLY and CDR2 is FYNNEI. The CDR3 is 14 amino acids. The V end was cut by 6 bases, the J end by 0 bases, with 10 bases between. This CDR3 reads CASSGGQSTDTQYF. The DNA for the CDR3 is TGTGCCAGCAGCGGCGGACAGAGCACAGATACGCAGTATTTT.

The genes are TRBV13 and TRBJ2-3, with D possibly TRBD2 on 5 matching bases. Germline V gene sequence: CDR1 PRHDT, CDR2 FYEKMQ (reference sequence). Deletions cut 5 bases from V and 6 bases from J, with 9 bases between. The CDR3 covers 12 residues. The CDR3 reads CASSPPGDTQYF. CDR3 DNA sequence: TGTGCCAGCAGCCCCCCGGGGGATACGCAGTATTTT.

V and J are TRBV9 and TRBJ2-7; TRBD2 matches 8 bases. Germline trimming cut 0 bases from V and 0 bases from J; bases unmatched to any gene: 5. The CDR3 length is 16 residues. Germline values: CDR1 SGDLS, CDR2 YYNGEE. Here the CDR3 reads CASSVESGGPSYEQYF. As DNA, the CDR3 is TGTGCCAGCAGCGTAGAGAGCGGGGGCCCCTCCTACGAGCAGTACTTC.

The chain employs TRBV5-4 and TRBJ2-3; D is unclear. The ends were cut back, 2 bases at V and 6 bases at J, with 10 bases in the middle. The CDR3 is 13 residues long. Per the germline V gene, CDR1 is SGHNT and CDR2 is YYREEE (reference sequence). The CDR3 nucleotides are TGTGCCAGCAGCTTCTTCCCCGGGGATACGCAGTATTTT. Protein sequence: CASSFFPGDTQYF. The variable domain in full, completed from reference TRBV5-4 and TRBJ2-3, reads ETGVTQSPTHLIKTRGQQVTLRCSSQSGHNTVSWYQQALGQGPQFIFQYYREEENGRGNFPPRFSGLQFPNYSSELNVNALELDDSALYLCASSFFPGDTQYFGPGTRLTVL.

The chain employs TRBV5-1 and TRBJ2-5, with 9 positions matching TRBD2. CDR3 size: 18 residues. The V and J ends lost 4 bases and 3 bases, in that order; junction bases with no gene match: 16. The germline V gene has CDR1 SGHRS and CDR2 YFSETQ. DNA of the CDR3: TGCGCCAGCAGCCCACCTCTCCTTAGCGGGGGCTCCAAAGAGACCCAGTACTTC. It encodes CASSPPLLSGGSKETQYF.

The J gene is TRBJ2-3, the V gene TRBV2; D may be TRBD2 (7 bases). The CDR3 sequence is 15 residues long. Germline V lookup: CDR1 SNHLY, CDR2 FYNNEI. Deletions cut 9 bases from V and 2 bases from J, with 18 bases between. CDR3 DNA sequence: TGTGCCAGGGGAAGTATAGGGGGGGACACAGATACGCAGTATTTT. Translation gives CARGSIGGDTDTQYF.

The J gene is TRBJ2-5, the V gene TRBV5-1; 9 nucleotides line up with TRBD2. V was pared by 5 bases and J by 5 bases, with 10 bases of the junction left unmatched. Germline V gives CDR1 SGHRS, CDR2 YFSETQ. The CDR3 is 15 amino acids. The CDR3 nucleotides read TGCGCCAGCAGGCCCCCAGGCGGGGGGGCGGAGACCCAGTACTTC. This encodes CASRPPGGGAETQYF.